Sequencing of this T cell receptor (beta chain) was carried out in a study of blood T cells in healthy people across ages. The CDR3 totals 13 residues. In germline, CDR1 is MNHEY, CDR2 SVGAGI. V was shortened by 0 bases and J by 7 bases, with 6 bases between the two germline ends. Primers used in a second PCR of roughly 6 to 11 cycles were a sample-barcoded 5' primer and a J-beta primer mix. Using its own MiXCR run on the 5' RACE reads, TCRdb lists one record per CDR3 protein. Of about 1.8 million distinct CDR3 sequences listed, 49% are singletons. Per-sample yields of isolated PBMCs were at least 6 million.

The chain employs TRBV6-5 and TRBJ1-4; D call uncertain. This clonotype originated in a woman aged 35 to 49 in good health. The sequencing input was blood. Here the CDR3 DNA reads TGTGCCAGCAGTTACTCTAGCAGTGAAAAACTGTTTTTT. This encodes CASSYSSSEKLFF.